The clone carrying this TCR beta chain came up many times. Its antigen is currently unknown. This CDR3 is 16 amino acids long. Losses at the gene ends were 10 bases for V and 2 bases for J; bases not matched to a gene: 13. In germline, CDR1 is MNHEY, CDR2 SMNVEV (reference sequence). UMIs were added to TCR cDNA along with a universal primer site when it was made by 5'RACE template switching. From the 5' RACE reads, TCRdb called clonotypes with MiXCR, one entry per CDR3 protein. The sample contains approximately 120,000 distinct CDR3 sequences, 6% to 8% of which appear only once. This sample is part of a study of T cells after yellow fever vaccination. General study results and limits: Researchers cautioned that FACS-sorted repertoires could harbor abundant clonotypes contaminating from the bulk population. A large majority of primary-vaccination clones showed up again after the booster (roughly 95% CD4, around 85% CD8).

Sequenced material: CD4+ T cells sorted from PBMCs, taken more than 8 days after the first yellow fever vaccination. The TCR originated in a man aged 18-30 years who received the YFV17D yellow fever vaccine. This chain links TRBV27 with TRBJ2-7, with 11 bases aligning to TRBD2. The CDR3 protein is CATHRLAGGRTYEQYF. For the CDR3, the DNA is TGTGCCACCCACCGCCTAGCGGGGGGCCGGACCTACGAGCAGTACTTC.